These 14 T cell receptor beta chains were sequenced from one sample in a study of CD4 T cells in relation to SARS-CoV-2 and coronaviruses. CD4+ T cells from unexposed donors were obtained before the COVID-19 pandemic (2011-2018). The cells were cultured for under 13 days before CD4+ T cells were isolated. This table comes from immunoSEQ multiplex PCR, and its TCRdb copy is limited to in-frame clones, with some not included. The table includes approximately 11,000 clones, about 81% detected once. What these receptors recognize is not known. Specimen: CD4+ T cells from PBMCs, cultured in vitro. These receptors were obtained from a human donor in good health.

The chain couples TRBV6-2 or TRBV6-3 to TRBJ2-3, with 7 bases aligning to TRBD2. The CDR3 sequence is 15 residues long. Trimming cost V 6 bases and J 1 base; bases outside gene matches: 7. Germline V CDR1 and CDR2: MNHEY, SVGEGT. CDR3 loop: CASSPSAGGTDTQYF. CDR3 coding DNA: TGTGCCAGCAGCCCCTCCGCGGGGGGCACAGATACGCAGTATTTT.

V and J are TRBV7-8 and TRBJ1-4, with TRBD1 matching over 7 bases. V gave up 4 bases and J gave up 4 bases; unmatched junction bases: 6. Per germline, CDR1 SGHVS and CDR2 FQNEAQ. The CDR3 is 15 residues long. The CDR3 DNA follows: TGTGCCAGCAGCTATACGACAGGGATTAATGAAAAACTGTTTTTT. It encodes CASSYTTGINEKLFF. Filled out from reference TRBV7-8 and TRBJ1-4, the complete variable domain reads GAGVSQSPRYKVAKRGQDVALRCDPISGHVSLFWYQQALGQGPEFLTYFQNEAQLDKSGLPSDRFFAERPEGSVSTLKIQRTQQEDSAVYLCASSYTTGINEKLFFGSGTQLSVL.

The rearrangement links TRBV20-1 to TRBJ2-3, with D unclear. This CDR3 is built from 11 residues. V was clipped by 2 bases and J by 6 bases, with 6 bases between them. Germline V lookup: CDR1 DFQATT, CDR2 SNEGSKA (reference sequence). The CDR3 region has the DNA TGCAGTGCTAGAATGGATGATACGCAGTATTTT. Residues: CSARMDDTQYF.

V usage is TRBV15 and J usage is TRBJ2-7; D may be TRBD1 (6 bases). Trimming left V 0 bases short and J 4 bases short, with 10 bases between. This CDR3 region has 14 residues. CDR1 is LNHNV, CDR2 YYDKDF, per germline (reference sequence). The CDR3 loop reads CATSRDRGRYEQYF. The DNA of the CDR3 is TGTGCCACCAGCAGAGACAGGGGACGGTACGAGCAGTACTTC.

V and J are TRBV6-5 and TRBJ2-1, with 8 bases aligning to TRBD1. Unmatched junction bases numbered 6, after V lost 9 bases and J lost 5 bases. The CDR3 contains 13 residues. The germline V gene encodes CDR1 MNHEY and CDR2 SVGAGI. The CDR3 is CASRWTGNNEQFF. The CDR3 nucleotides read TGTGCCAGTCGGTGGACAGGGAACAATGAGCAGTTCTTC.

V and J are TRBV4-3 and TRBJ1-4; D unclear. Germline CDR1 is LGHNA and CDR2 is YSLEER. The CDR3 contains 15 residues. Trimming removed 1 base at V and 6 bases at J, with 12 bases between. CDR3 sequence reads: CASSQVGGRDEKLFF. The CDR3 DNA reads TGCGCCAGCAGCCAAGTAGGAGGGCGCGATGAAAAACTGTTTTTT.

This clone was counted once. DNA of the CDR3: TGTGCCAGCAGCCAAGTGGGGGGCCCCCTGAACACTGAAGCTTTCTTT. It yields the protein CASSQVGGPLNTEAFF. The chain carries TRBV4-2 and TRBJ1-1, with D possibly being TRBD1 (6 bases). The CDR3 extends over 16 amino acids. Germline-derived CDR1 and CDR2 are LGHNA and YNFKEQ. V gave up 1 base and J gave up 0 bases, with 12 bases separating them.

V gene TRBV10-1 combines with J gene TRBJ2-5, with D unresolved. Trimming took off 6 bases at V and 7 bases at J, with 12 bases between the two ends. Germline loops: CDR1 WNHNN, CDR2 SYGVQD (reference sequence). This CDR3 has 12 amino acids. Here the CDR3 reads CASSPGPGTQYF. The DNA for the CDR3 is TGCGCCAGCAGCCCCGGGCCGGGGACCCAGTACTTC.

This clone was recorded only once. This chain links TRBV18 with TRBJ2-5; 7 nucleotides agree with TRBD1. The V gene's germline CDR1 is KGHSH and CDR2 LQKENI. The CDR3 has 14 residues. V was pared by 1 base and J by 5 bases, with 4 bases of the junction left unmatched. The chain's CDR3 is CASSPRQGRETQYF. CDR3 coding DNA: TGTGCCAGCTCACCACGACAGGGCCGGGAGACCCAGTACTTC.

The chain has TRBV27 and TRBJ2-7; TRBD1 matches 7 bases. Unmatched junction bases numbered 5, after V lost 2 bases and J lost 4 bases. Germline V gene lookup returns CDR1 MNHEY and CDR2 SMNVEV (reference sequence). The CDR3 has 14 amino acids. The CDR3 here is CASSLRGQRYEQYF. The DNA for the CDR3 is TGTGCCAGCAGTTTAAGGGGGCAGAGATACGAGCAGTACTTC.

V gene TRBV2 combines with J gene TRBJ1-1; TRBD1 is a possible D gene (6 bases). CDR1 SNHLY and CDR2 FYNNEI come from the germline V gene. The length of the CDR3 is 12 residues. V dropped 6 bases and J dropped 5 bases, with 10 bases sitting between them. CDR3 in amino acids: CASSLRGTEAFF. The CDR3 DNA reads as TGTGCCAGCAGCCTCAGGGGAACTGAAGCTTTCTTT. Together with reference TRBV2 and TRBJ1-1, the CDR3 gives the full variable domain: EPEVTQTPSHQVTQMGQEVILRCVPISNHLYFYWYRQILGQKVEFLVSFYNNEISEKSEIFDDQFSVERPDGSNFTLKIRSTKLEDSAMYFCASSLRGTEAFFGQGTRLTVV.

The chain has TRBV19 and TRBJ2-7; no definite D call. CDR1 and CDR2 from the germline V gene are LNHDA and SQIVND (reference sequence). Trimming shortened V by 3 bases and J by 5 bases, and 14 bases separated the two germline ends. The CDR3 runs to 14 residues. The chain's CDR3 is CASSIRQIPNEQYF. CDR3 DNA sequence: TGTGCCAGTAGTATTAGGCAGATTCCTAACGAGCAGTACTTC.

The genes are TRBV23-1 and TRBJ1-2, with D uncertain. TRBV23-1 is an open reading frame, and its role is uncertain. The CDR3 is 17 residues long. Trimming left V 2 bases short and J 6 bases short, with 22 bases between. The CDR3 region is CASSQPADGRREDGYTF. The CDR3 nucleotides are TGCGCCAGCAGTCAACCTGCGGACGGCCGAAGGGAGGATGGCTACACCTTC.

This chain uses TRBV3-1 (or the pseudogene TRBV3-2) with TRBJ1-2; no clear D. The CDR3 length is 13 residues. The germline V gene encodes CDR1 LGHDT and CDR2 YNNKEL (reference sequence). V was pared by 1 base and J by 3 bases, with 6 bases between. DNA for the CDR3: TGTGCCAGCAGCCAAGCCCACGACTATGGCTACACCTTC. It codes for CASSQAHDYGYTF.